This T cell receptor (beta chain) was found in a study of shared clonotypes between healthy human individuals. Several immunoSEQ plates held equal portions of the genomic DNA taken from each subset. Clones were read by immunoSEQ multiplex PCR, and TCRdb kept only the in-frame ones, dropping some. The data contain hundreds of thousands of clones, roughly 79% of them singletons. This CDR3 is built from 13 residues. V lost 3 bases and J lost 4, with 10 bases in between. Per germline, CDR1 SGHRS and CDR2 YFSETQ. Healthy and HIV-negative, the adult donors had no recent acute infections or vaccinations. This clone was observed a few times. The sample contains more than one DNA sequence encoding this CDR3.

The source is a woman aged 40-49 years in good health. Some clones in this sample may be carry-over from other donors' samples. V is TRBV5-1 and J is TRBJ2-5; a possible D gene is TRBD1 (7 bases). Sequencing input: PBMCs. The CDR3 protein is CASSSQGGETQYF. The CDR3 DNA follows: TGCGCCAGCAGCTCTCAGGGGGGAGAGACCCAGTACTTC.